The clone carrying this TCR beta chain appeared once. No antigen is known for it. This entry is derived from a study of OX40 agonist ivuxolimab in advanced cancers. For the study at large: A mean age of about 56 years, range roughly 20 to 90, was recorded, and more than 80% were male.

Assay used: immunoSEQ multiplex PCR; TCRdb lists only in-frame clones, some missing. The table shows over 65,000 clones, with 80% to 95% occurring only once. If patients had autoimmune disease history or systemic immunosuppression, they were excluded. Germline-derived CDR1 and CDR2 are MDHEN and SYDVKM. V lost 9 bases and J lost 0, with 12 bases in between. The CDR3 contains 13 residues. Whole-study findings and limits: The mean number of expanded clones was higher in CD8+ T cells than in CD4+. Antigen specificity was not determined for the expanded peripheral T cells.

The sequence came from an adult with an advanced solid tumor such as melanoma, head and neck, liver or kidney cancer. The specimen was CD4+ or CD8+ T cells sorted from blood, collected in a trial of the OX40 agonist ivuxolimab. This chain joins TRBV28 and TRBJ2-7; D call uncertain. CDR3 nucleotides: TGTGCCAGTCGGACGTCGAGCTCCTACGAGCAGTACTTC. This gives the protein CASRTSSSYEQYF.